This T cell receptor (beta chain) was recovered during a study of blood T cell repertoires in COVID-19. Across the whole study: Acute-phase and convalescent COVID-19 samples originated in the United States, Italy and Spain. Nucleic acid was either cDNA or gDNA, and it came from T cells, B-cell-depleted T cells, or PBMCs.

As handled by the study authors: Reference gene primer amplification in the assay estimated nucleated cell counts. Profiled with immunoSEQ multiplex PCR; TCRdb holds only in-frame clones, not every one. V and J calls and clone size are given by that table; D and trimming were obtained from the DNA. Counted here are approximately 39,000 clones, about 94% occurring once; the ten biggest clones make up over 4%. In germline, CDR1 is SGHRS, CDR2 YFSETQ. J lost 0 bases, V lost 9 bases, and 3 bases had no gene match. The CDR3 is 13 amino acids. The sequenced material came from peripheral blood. The sequence was obtained from a human donor with active COVID-19. The donor label of this sample is uncertain. The chain uses TRBV5-1 and TRBJ2-3; 8 bases match TRBD1. CDR3 nucleotides: TGCGCCACTCGGACAGGGAGCACAGATACGCAGTATTTT. Its translation: CATRTGSTDTQYF.